Shown below are 28 T cell receptor beta chains from a single sample sequenced in a study of CD8 T cells in Susac syndrome. The RNA input was about 0.45 to 1 ug, and it was reverse transcribed with random hexamers. TCRdb processed the immunoSEQ multiplex PCR reads anew with MiXCR; each CDR3 protein has one entry. The sample records about 110,000 distinct CDR3 sequences, 94% being singletons. The material sequenced was CD8+ T cells from PBMCs. All receptors come from a human donor with Susac syndrome.

The CDR3 sequence: CASSIGIWNEQYF. The CDR3 DNA reads as TGTGCCAGTAGTATTGGGATTTGGAACGAGCAGTACTTC. The chain has TRBV19 and TRBJ2-7; no reliable D call. Germline loops: CDR1 LNHDA, CDR2 SQIVND (reference sequence). Trimming shortened V by 3 bases and J by 5 bases, and 11 bases separated the two germline ends. The CDR3 totals 13 residues.

The rearrangement joins TRBV29-1 to TRBJ2-1, with 7 bases that match TRBD2. The CDR3 spans 13 residues. Germline V CDR1 and CDR2: SQVTM, ANQGSEA. With V trimmed by 2 bases and J by 9 bases, 7 bases remained unmatched. CDR3 sequence reads: CSVEWGGGGEQFF. Here the CDR3 DNA reads TGCAGCGTTGAATGGGGGGGTGGGGGTGAGCAGTTCTTC.

The chain joins TRBV12-3 or TRBV12-4 to TRBJ2-6, with D possibly matching TRBD2 (6 bases). V lost 3 bases, J lost 2 bases, and 8 bases lay in between. This CDR3 region has 15 residues. CDR3: CASSLGGPGANVLTF. CDR3 sequence (DNA): TGTGCCAGCAGTTTGGGAGGACCTGGGGCCAACGTCCTGACTTTC.

The chain couples TRBV15 to TRBJ2-1; 8 bases match TRBD2. The V gene's germline CDR1 is LNHNV and CDR2 YYDKDF (reference sequence). CDR3 length equals 19 residues. V lost 1 base and J lost 3; bases outside the gene matches: 14. The CDR3 nucleotides read TGTGCCACCAGCAGAGCAACTCCCGAGCGGGGGCTAAACTACAATGAGCAGTTCTTC. It codes for CATSRATPERGLNYNEQFF.

The rearrangement links TRBV16 to TRBJ1-1; D is undetermined. CDR1 and CDR2 from the germline V gene are KGHSY and FQNENV. The V end lost 2 bases, the J end lost 1 base, and 8 bases lay between the germline ends. CDR3 length: 14 residues. Here the CDR3 DNA reads TGTGCCAGCAGCCAAGGAGTCTCGAACACTGAAGCTTTCTTT. This gives the protein CASSQGVSNTEAFF.

The chain carries TRBV9 and TRBJ1-6; D is perhaps TRBD1 (5 bases). Looked up from germline, CDR1 is SGDLS and CDR2 is YYNGEE. The CDR3 has 17 amino acids. V shed 4 bases and J shed 5 bases, with 19 bases lying between them. CDR3 region: CASSLLRDARDNSPLHF. The CDR3 nucleotides read TGTGCCAGCAGCCTTCTACGGGACGCTAGGGATAATTCACCCCTCCACTTT.

Turning to this clonotype: A junction end diverges from the germline sequence, so it may reflect a read error. The chain links TRBV27 to TRBJ1-5; TRBD1 agrees at 9 bases. Germline V gene lookup returns CDR1 MNHEY and CDR2 SMNVEV (reference sequence). CDR3 size: 13 residues. CDR3 in DNA: TGTGCCAGCAGTCACCCCTCGGGACAGGGAATCTATTTT. Translating gives CASSHPSGQGIYF.

V is TRBV20-1 and J is TRBJ2-7, with D tentatively TRBD1 (6 bases). Germline CDR1 and CDR2: DFQATT and SNEGSKA (reference sequence). Trimming cost V 5 bases and J 0 bases, with 11 bases left between them. The CDR3 spans 13 residues. The CDR3 spells CSAADRNSYEQYF. Written as DNA, the CDR3 is TGCAGTGCTGCAGACAGGAACTCCTACGAGCAGTACTTC.

This clonotype appeared a single time. The CDR3 loop is CASSVDRSSYNEQFF. In DNA, the CDR3 is TGTGCCAGCAGCGTAGACCGGAGCTCCTACAATGAGCAGTTCTTC. V and J are TRBV9 and TRBJ2-1, with D hard to call. The CDR3 has 15 residues. V lost 0 bases to trimming and J lost 0 bases, with 7 bases between them. CDR1 is SGDLS, CDR2 YYNGEE, per germline.

The J gene is TRBJ2-1, the V gene TRBV29-1, with D unclear. This CDR3 region has 8 residues. The germline CDR1 and CDR2 sequences are SQVTM and ANQGSEA. V dropped 6 bases and J dropped 12 bases, with 6 bases sitting between them. In nucleotides, the CDR3 is TGCAGCGTCGGGCCGCAGTTCTTC. Translated: CSVGPQFF.

In this sample, this clonotype turned up a few times. The chain has TRBV6-6 and TRBJ2-5; tentative D call: TRBD1 (6 bases). Germline V gives CDR1 MNHNY, CDR2 SVGAGI (reference sequence). Between the trimmed V and J ends, which lost 4 bases and 2 bases, there was a span of 11 bases. The CDR3 loop spans 14 amino acids. CDR3 bases: TGTGCCAGCAGTTTACAGGGACCACAAGAGACCCAGTACTTC. Its translation: CASSLQGPQETQYF.

J is TRBJ2-7 and V is TRBV6-5; TRBD1 aligns across 9 bases. Germline assignment: CDR1 MNHEY and CDR2 SVGAGI. After removal of 5 bases from V and 2 bases from J, the junction contained 4 bases not matched to a gene. CDR3 length: 14 residues. CDR3 amino acids: CASSLGQGAYEQYF. CDR3 sequence (DNA): TGTGCCAGCAGTCTGGGACAGGGTGCCTACGAGCAGTACTTC.

About this clonotype itself: A read error may account for a junction end that differs from germline. V is TRBV12-5 and J is TRBJ2-1, with D perhaps matching TRBD2 (6 bases). Germline assignment: CDR1 LGHNT and CDR2 FRNRAP. The CDR3 is 13 residues long. CDR3 sequence reads: CASGLGHSGTLGF. The CDR3 bases are TGTGCTAGTGGTTTGGGACACTCCGGGACTCTCGGATTC.

The V and J genes are TRBV9 and TRBJ1-1, with D tentatively TRBD1 (5 bases). V lost 4 bases and J lost 12, with 19 bases in between. CDR3 size: 13 residues. Germline V gene data show CDR1 as SGDLS and CDR2 as YYNGEE. In nucleotides, the CDR3 is TGTGCCAGCAGCTCATTAGGGGAGGGGCGGTCTTTCTTT. It yields the protein CASSSLGEGRSFF.

V gene TRBV2 combines with J gene TRBJ2-7; D unresolved. The germline V and J ends were trimmed by 7 bases and 1 base, with 20 bases remaining between them. The CDR3 consists of 16 residues. CDR1 and CDR2 (germline): SNHLY, FYNNEI. The DNA of the CDR3 is TGTGCCAGCAAAAGTGAGCCCCTAGGTTCTTCCTACGAGCAGTACTTC. It specifies CASKSEPLGSSYEQYF.

J is TRBJ2-7 and V is TRBV5-6; D may be TRBD2 (6 bases). Germline-derived CDR1 and CDR2 are SGHDT and YYEEEE. The CDR3 length is 13 residues. Trimming removed 6 bases from V and 4 bases from J, with 14 bases in between. For the CDR3, the DNA is TGTGCCAGCACCGGGCGGGACGGGTACGAGCAGTACTTC. Its protein is CASTGRDGYEQYF.

The V call is TRBV4-1, the J call TRBJ2-3; D may correspond to TRBD1 or TRBD2 (6 bases each). The V gene's germline CDR1 is MGHRA and CDR2 YSYEKL. This CDR3 has 15 residues. V gave up 7 bases and J gave up 2 bases, with 16 bases separating them. In DNA, the CDR3 is TGCGCCAGCACCTCGGTGGGGGGCAACACAGATACGCAGTATTTT. It codes for CASTSVGGNTDTQYF.

This chain uses TRBV9 with TRBJ2-5; D perhaps matches TRBD1 (6 bases). The CDR3 loop spans 15 amino acids. Germline V gene lookup returns CDR1 SGDLS and CDR2 YYNGEE. Trimming removed 0 bases at V and 4 bases at J, with 13 bases between. DNA of the CDR3: TGTGCCAGCAGCGTAGCGAGCAGGGGCGGAGAGACCCAGTACTTC. It is translated as CASSVASRGGETQYF.

This rearrangement joins TRBV20-1 to TRBJ1-2, with D possibly TRBD1 on 6 matching bases. The CDR3 consists of 17 residues. Trimming removed 3 bases at V and 0 bases at J, with 20 bases between. Looked up from germline, CDR1 is DFQATT and CDR2 is SNEGSKA (reference sequence). The CDR3 DNA is TGCAGTGCTAGGGGATCTTACAGGGTCGGGGCTAACTATGGCTACACCTTC. It specifies CSARGSYRVGANYGYTF.

The J gene is TRBJ2-7, the V gene TRBV9; 9 bases align to TRBD1. The CDR3 has 15 residues. Per germline, CDR1 SGDLS and CDR2 YYNGEE. Trimming cost V 0 bases and J 3 bases; bases outside gene matches: 4. The CDR3 bases are TGTGCCAGCAGCGTAGGAGGGGACAGGGACTACGAGCAGTACTTC. This translates into CASSVGGDRDYEQYF.

The chain recombines TRBV24-1 with TRBJ1-2; no reliable D call. V was pared by 2 bases and J by 3 bases, with 6 bases between. CDR1 is KGHDR and CDR2 is SFDVKD in the germline V gene. The CDR3 has 13 residues. The CDR3 loop is CATSDSEDYGYTF. CDR3 bases: TGTGCCACCAGTGATTCGGAGGACTATGGCTACACCTTC.

The chain carries TRBV3-1 and TRBJ2-1, with TRBD2 matching over 9 bases. The CDR3 is 15 amino acids. Germline V lookup: CDR1 LGHDT, CDR2 YNNKEL (reference sequence). J lost 8 bases, V lost 0 bases, and 5 bases had no gene match. The CDR3 spells CASSQDPAGGYEQFF. In nucleotides, the CDR3 is TGTGCCAGCAGCCAAGACCCGGCGGGGGGGTATGAGCAGTTCTTC.

The V call is TRBV27, the J call TRBJ2-7; 9 nucleotides align to TRBD2. CDR1 is MNHEY and CDR2 is SMNVEV in the germline V gene (reference sequence). After removal of 6 bases from V and 1 base from J, the junction contained 7 bases not matched to a gene. The CDR3 extends over 15 amino acids. The CDR3 sequence: CASRSSGGSSYEQYF. The CDR3 DNA reads as TGTGCCAGCAGATCGAGCGGGGGGTCTTCCTACGAGCAGTACTTC.

The V and J genes are TRBV9 and TRBJ2-1, with 10 bases identical to TRBD1. The V gene end was trimmed by 4 bases and the J gene end by 6 bases; junction bases not matched to a gene: 10. Germline CDR1 SGDLS, CDR2 YYNGEE. The CDR3 is 16 amino acids. The CDR3 nucleotides read TGTGCCAGCAGCACGCCTCCCGGACAGGGGGGCAATGAGCAGTTCTTC. Translation: CASSTPPGQGGNEQFF.

The rearrangement joins TRBV4-2 to TRBJ1-2; a weak D match, TRBD1 (6 bases). Trimming pared 2 bases from V and 7 bases from J, leaving 11 bases between. The germline V gene encodes CDR1 LGHNA and CDR2 YNFKEQ. This CDR3 comprises 13 residues. CDR3 DNA sequence: TGTGCCAGCAGCCAAAAGGGGGGTAGTGGCTACACCTTC. Encoded protein: CASSQKGGSGYTF.

V gene TRBV19 combines with J gene TRBJ2-1; a possible D gene is TRBD1 (6 bases). Trimming took off 9 bases at V and 3 bases at J, with 9 bases between the two ends. CDR1 is LNHDA, CDR2 SQIVND, per germline (reference sequence). CDR3 size: 12 residues. CDR3 region: CASTDSYNEQFF. CDR3 coding DNA: TGTGCCAGCACGGACAGCTACAATGAGCAGTTCTTC.

The J gene is TRBJ2-2, the V gene TRBV10-3; D is ambiguous. Trimming cost V 2 bases and J 6 bases, with 1 base left between them. The CDR3 consists of 11 residues. Germline V CDR1 and CDR2: ENHRY, SYGVKD. CDR3 residues: CAISEAGELFF. In nucleotides, the CDR3 is TGTGCCATCAGTGAGGCCGGGGAGCTGTTTTTT.

V is TRBV9 and J is TRBJ1-5; TRBD1 is a possible D gene (5 bases). Per germline, CDR1 SGDLS and CDR2 YYNGEE. The CDR3 loop spans 13 amino acids. Trimming pared 0 bases from V and 7 bases from J, leaving 8 bases between. The CDR3: CASSVAEGQPQHF. In DNA, the CDR3 is TGTGCCAGCAGCGTAGCGGAGGGGCAGCCCCAGCATTTT.